These 32 T cell receptor beta chains were all obtained from the same sample, sequenced in a study of T-cell reconstitution after alpha-beta-depleted transplantation in children. It was with unique molecular identifiers that the TCRbeta library was prepared. TCRdb fed the PCR reads into MiXCR, producing one record per CDR3 protein. The sample shows more than 450,000 distinct CDR3 sequences, around 20% of them seen only once. The input for sequencing was PBMCs from the stem cell graft donor, taken from the stem cell graft. Receptors originate from a human donor who donated a stem cell graft to a child with acute lymphoblastic leukemia.

This clonotype came up a few times. The J gene is TRBJ2-5, the V gene TRBV24-1; no clear D gene. Germline V gene sequence: CDR1 KGHDR, CDR2 SFDVKD. The CDR3 length is 12 residues. With 2 bases removed from V and 4 bases from J, the gap between germline ends came to 4 bases. The CDR3, as DNA: TGTGCCACCAGTGATTGGGGAGAGACCCAGTACTTC. Protein: CATSDWGETQYF.

This clonotype was recorded once. The chain combines TRBV20-1 with TRBJ2-7; 8 bases are shared with TRBD2. This CDR3 spans 14 amino acids. CDR1 DFQATT and CDR2 SNEGSKA come from the germline V gene (reference sequence). V was pared by 1 base and J by 5 bases, with 7 bases of the junction left unmatched. The chain's CDR3 is CSARVLAESHEQYF. As DNA, the CDR3 is TGCAGTGCTAGAGTACTAGCGGAGTCCCACGAGCAGTACTTC.

CDR3 loop: CASSPGDRYGYTF. CDR3 sequence (DNA): TGTGCCAGCTCACCAGGGGACAGATATGGCTACACCTTC. The chain employs TRBV18 and TRBJ1-2; 7 positions agree with TRBD1. Germline assignment: CDR1 KGHSH and CDR2 LQKENI. The CDR3 sequence is 13 residues long. Trimming took 2 bases from V and 5 from J; bases not matched to a gene: 2.

The CDR3 loop reads CASSFHPGLARPGELFF. In nucleotides, the CDR3 is TGTGCCAGCAGCTTTCATCCCGGACTAGCGCGTCCCGGGGAGCTGTTTTTT. The V and J genes are TRBV11-3 and TRBJ2-2; 9 nucleotides line up with TRBD2. Germline V gene lookup returns CDR1 SGHNT and CDR2 YENEEA. J gave up 6 bases and V 3 bases, and 11 bases lay outside the gene matches. This CDR3 has 17 residues.

The rearrangement uses TRBV20-1 and TRBJ2-7, with D possibly being TRBD1 (5 bases). Looked up from germline, CDR1 is DFQATT and CDR2 is SNEGSKA (reference sequence). This CDR3 spans 15 amino acids. Between the trimmed V and J ends, which lost 2 bases and 0 bases, there was a span of 14 bases. The CDR3: CSARRQGGFSYEQYF. For the CDR3, the DNA is TGCAGTGCTAGAAGGCAGGGTGGATTCTCCTACGAGCAGTACTTC.

This sequence joins TRBV4-1 and TRBJ2-7, with TRBD2 matching 12 bases. In germline, CDR1 is MGHRA, CDR2 YSYEKL. The junction had 6 bases not matched to a gene; V was cut back by 3 bases and J by 6 bases. The CDR3 length is 15 residues. CDR3: CASSHTSGRRAEQYF. The DNA for the CDR3 is TGCGCCAGCAGCCATACTAGCGGGAGGAGGGCCGAGCAGTACTTC.

CDR3 amino acids: CAWSMTGGTADTQYF. CDR3 DNA sequence: TGTGCCTGGAGTATGACGGGAGGGACGGCGGATACGCAGTATTTT. The V and J genes are TRBV30 and TRBJ2-3, with TRBD2 matching 8 bases. This CDR3 has 15 residues. Germline V CDR1 and CDR2: GTSNPN, SVGIG (reference sequence). V lost 2 bases, J lost 6 bases, and 10 bases stayed unmatched.

The chain carries TRBV12-3 or TRBV12-4 and TRBJ1-5; D ambiguous. The CDR3 loop spans 18 amino acids. V lost 3 bases and J lost 0, with 18 bases in between. The CDR3 coding sequence is TGTGCCAGCAGTTTTTATAAACCCCTTAACTATAGCAATCAGCCCCAGCATTTT. It is translated as CASSFYKPLNYSNQPQHF.

This clonotype appeared a few times. The gene calls are TRBV5-1 and TRBJ2-7; D possibly corresponds to TRBD1 (6 bases). Between the trimmed V and J ends, which lost 4 bases and 6 bases, there was a span of 14 bases. In germline, CDR1 is SGHRS, CDR2 YFSETQ. CDR3 length: 13 residues. CDR3 DNA: TGCGCCAGCAGCGCACAGGGTTTCGCCGAGCAGTACTTC. Protein product: CASSAQGFAEQYF.

In this sample, this clonotype turned up a few times. The rearrangement uses TRBV4-1 and TRBJ1-2; D is unclear. The V end lost 0 bases, the J end lost 1 base, and 12 bases lay between the germline ends. This CDR3 is built from 16 residues. From germline, CDR1 is MGHRA and CDR2 YSYEKL. CDR3 in amino acids: CASSQDQLLLNYGYTF. The CDR3 coding sequence is TGCGCCAGCAGCCAAGACCAACTACTGCTTAACTATGGCTACACCTTC.

This clonotype came up a few times. The chain carries TRBV27 and TRBJ2-1; possibly TRBD2 for D (6 bases). Germline assignment: CDR1 MNHEY and CDR2 SMNVEV (reference sequence). Trimming took 5 bases from V and 10 from J, leaving 18 bases between them. This CDR3 is built from 14 residues. The DNA of the CDR3 is TGTGCCAGCAGTCCCACCGGGAGCCTTCAAGAGCAGTTCTTC. It translates to CASSPTGSLQEQFF.

The table lists this clonotype with many counts. The rearrangement links TRBV4-2 to TRBJ1-2; D gene ambiguous. There are 14 residues in the CDR3. Germline V gene lookup returns CDR1 LGHNA and CDR2 YNFKEQ. Trimming removed 3 bases from V and 4 bases from J, with 12 bases in between. CDR3 residues: CASSHTAGFYGYTF. The DNA for the CDR3 is TGTGCCAGCAGCCATACGGCAGGTTTCTATGGCTACACCTTC.

This clonotype occurred a few times. The chain is built from TRBV29-1 and TRBJ2-1; tentative D call: TRBD1 (6 bases). V was cut by 7 bases and J by 7 bases, with 17 bases left in between. Looked up from germline, CDR1 is SQVTM and CDR2 is ANQGSEA. The CDR3 loop spans 13 amino acids. The CDR3 here is CSAPDRSGNEQFF. CDR3 bases: TGCAGCGCTCCAGACAGGTCCGGGAATGAGCAGTTCTTC.

V usage is TRBV12-5 and J usage is TRBJ1-1; TRBD1 matches 10 bases. The germline CDR1 and CDR2 sequences are LGHNT and FRNRAP. This CDR3 contains 18 residues. The V and J ends lost 1 base and 3 bases, in that order; junction bases with no gene match: 11. The CDR3 spells CASGLAFRDRGPHTEAFF. CDR3 bases: TGTGCTAGTGGTTTGGCCTTCCGGGACAGGGGCCCGCACACTGAAGCTTTCTTT.

This chain links TRBV30 with TRBJ2-7; D is unresolved. CDR1 GTSNPN and CDR2 SVGIG come from the germline V gene (reference sequence). The CDR3 contains 12 residues. Trimming stripped 4 bases from V and 2 bases from J, with 9 bases between. The CDR3 protein is CAWNSDTYEQYF. The CDR3 DNA is TGTGCCTGGAACTCTGATACCTACGAGCAGTACTTC.

This clonotype was observed a handful of times. The V and J genes are TRBV21-1 and TRBJ2-5. TRBV21-1 is listed as a pseudogene. The CDR3 is 13 residues long. CDR3 protein: CASSKEAQETQYF. DNA for the CDR3: TGTGCCAGCAGCAAAGAAGCACAAGAGACCCAGTACTTC.

This clonotype has only a few counts. CDR3 sequence: CASSWASVGYADTQYF. The CDR3 DNA is TGTGCCAGCAGCTGGGCCAGTGTCGGGTACGCAGATACGCAGTATTTT. This sequence joins TRBV5-6 and TRBJ2-3, with D hard to call. The germline gives CDR1 SGHDT, CDR2 YYEEEE. V was trimmed by 3 bases and J by 4 bases, leaving 18 bases between them. The CDR3 spans 16 residues.

This clonotype was observed many times. V is TRBV12-3 or TRBV12-4 and J is TRBJ1-1; TRBD1 matches 7 bases. The CDR3 is 13 residues long. Losses at the gene ends were 6 bases for V and 7 bases for J; bases not matched to a gene: 8. The CDR3 is CASSLGQVGEAFF. CDR3 nucleotides: TGTGCCAGCAGCCTCGGACAGGTCGGTGAAGCTTTCTTT.

The J gene is TRBJ1-1, the V gene TRBV20-1; D not resolved. CDR1 is DFQATT and CDR2 is SNEGSKA in the germline V gene (reference sequence). V gave up 3 bases and J gave up 8 bases, with 7 bases separating them. The CDR3 totals 10 residues. The DNA of the CDR3 is TGCAGTGCTAGCCGGGCCGAAGCTTTCTTT. Amino acid sequence: CSASRAEAFF.

The chain couples TRBV29-1 to TRBJ2-7, with 7 nucleotides matching TRBD1. The CDR3 has 14 amino acids. V shed 1 base, J shed 3 bases, and the junction held 6 bases outside the gene matches. CDR1 and CDR2 (germline): SQVTM, ANQGSEA. The CDR3 DNA is TGCAGCGTTGAAGTGGGTTACAGGGGCTACGAGCAGTACTTC. Amino acid sequence: CSVEVGYRGYEQYF.

V and J are TRBV11-3 and TRBJ2-1; tentatively, D is TRBD2 (6 bases). The CDR3 is made up of 14 amino acids. Germline lookup yields CDR1 SGHNT and CDR2 YENEEA. Between the trimmed V and J ends, which lost 5 bases and 10 bases, there was a span of 18 bases. CDR3 sequence (DNA): TGTGCCAGCAGCCCCGGAGGGCGGGTAGGAGAGCAGTTCTTC. It specifies CASSPGGRVGEQFF.

This clonotype appeared a few times. V is TRBV5-1 and J is TRBJ2-1; TRBD2 might be the D (6 bases). The CDR3 runs 16 residues. V lost 0 bases and J lost 3, with 13 bases in between. CDR1 is SGHRS and CDR2 is YFSETQ in the germline V gene. The CDR3 protein is CASSLGLDLFYNEQFF. The CDR3 region has the DNA TGCGCCAGCAGCTTGGGACTAGACCTATTCTACAATGAGCAGTTCTTC.

V usage is TRBV12-3 or TRBV12-4 and J usage is TRBJ2-7; 10 bases align to TRBD1. The CDR3 length is 15 residues. V dropped 8 bases and J dropped 4; count of bases not matched to a gene: 11. The CDR3 protein is CASSISGTGAYEQYF. The CDR3 DNA sequence: TGTGCCAGCTCAATCTCCGGGACAGGGGCGTACGAGCAGTACTTC.

The rearrangement links TRBV12-5 to TRBJ2-1; D may be TRBD2 (6 bases). The length of the CDR3 is 20 residues. From germline, CDR1 is LGHNT and CDR2 FRNRAP. Between the trimmed V and J ends, which lost 4 bases and 5 bases, there was a span of 30 bases. The CDR3 is CASGYYRVRLGGEIDNEQFF. The CDR3 coding sequence is TGTGCTAGTGGTTATTACCGGGTTCGGTTGGGCGGGGAGATCGACAATGAGCAGTTCTTC.

This rearrangement joins TRBV11-2 to TRBJ2-5; D perhaps matches TRBD2 (6 bases). V was trimmed by 2 bases and J by 0 bases, leaving 13 bases between them. Looked up from germline, CDR1 is SGHAT and CDR2 is FQNNGV. There are 16 residues in the CDR3. The DNA for the CDR3 is TGTGCCAGCAGCTTAATCCCCCGGGACTACCAAGAGACCCAGTACTTC. This gives the protein CASSLIPRDYQETQYF.

This clonotype was detected only a few times. The genes are TRBV12-3 or TRBV12-4 and TRBJ1-3, with 8 bases lining up with TRBD1. This CDR3 contains 16 residues. V lost 3 bases, J lost 3 bases, and 7 bases stayed unmatched. In DNA, the CDR3 is TGTGCCAGCAGTTTCCAGACAGGGGCCTATGGAAACACCATATATTTT. It specifies CASSFQTGAYGNTIYF.

This clonotype was found once. The chain couples TRBV7-6 to TRBJ1-1; a possible D gene is TRBD1 (6 bases). Germline CDR1 is SGHVS and CDR2 is FNYEAQ. The CDR3 loop spans 16 amino acids. Trimming pared 6 bases from V and 4 bases from J, leaving 21 bases between. CDR3 sequence: CASSLTGGGLGTEAFF. DNA of the CDR3: TGTGCCAGCAGTCTAACTGGTGGGGGGCTGGGCACTGAAGCTTTCTTT.

This clonotype has just a few counts. The gene calls are TRBV12-3 or TRBV12-4 and TRBJ2-3, with 11 bases aligning to TRBD2. The CDR3 loop spans 17 amino acids. V trimming: 1 base; J trimming: 4 bases; junction bases outside the gene matches: 7. The CDR3 coding sequence is TGTGCCAGCAGTTTAGTAAGGACTAGCGGGTACCCAGATACGCAGTATTTT. This sequence encodes CASSLVRTSGYPDTQYF.

V is TRBV7-3 and J is TRBJ1-1, with D perhaps TRBD1 (6 bases). The CDR3 loop spans 14 amino acids. Trimming removed 3 bases from V and 0 bases from J, with 8 bases in between. Looked up from germline, CDR1 is SGHTA and CDR2 is FQGTGA. For the CDR3, the DNA is TGTGCCAGCAGCTTCACAGGGCTGAACACTGAAGCTTTCTTT. Its translation: CASSFTGLNTEAFF.

This clonotype was seen more than once but under ten times. The rearrangement joins TRBV2 to TRBJ1-3; D remains ambiguous. The V end lost 8 bases, the J end lost 0 bases, and 14 bases lay between the germline ends. This CDR3 is 15 amino acids long. CDR1 is SNHLY and CDR2 is FYNNEI in the germline V gene. As DNA, the CDR3 is TGTGCCAGCCAGCCAGAACCTGACTCTGGAAACACCATATATTTT. It encodes CASQPEPDSGNTIYF. The variable domain in full, with the rest retrieved from reference TRBV2 and TRBJ1-3, is EPEVTQTPSHQVTQMGQEVILRCVPISNHLYFYWYRQILGQKVEFLVSFYNNEISEKSEIFDDQFSVERPDGSNFTLKIRSTKLEDSAMYFCASQPEPDSGNTIYFGEGSWLTVV.

This clonotype was seen only a few times. The genes are TRBV10-3 and TRBJ2-3; no definite D call. CDR1 and CDR2 from the germline V gene are ENHRY and SYGVKD. V lost 3 bases, J lost 3 bases, and 4 bases lay in between. The CDR3 is 12 residues long. The chain's CDR3 is CAISEWTDTQYF. Here the CDR3 DNA reads TGTGCCATCAGTGAATGGACAGATACGCAGTATTTT.

J is TRBJ2-5 and V is TRBV15; D possibly corresponds to TRBD2 (6 bases). This CDR3 is 15 amino acids long. Trimming took 5 bases from V and 3 from J, leaving 16 bases between them. Germline V gene data show CDR1 as LNHNV and CDR2 as YYDKDF (reference sequence). The CDR3 here is CATSVSPPGEETQYF. The CDR3 region has the DNA TGTGCCACCAGCGTATCGCCCCCGGGAGAAGAGACCCAGTACTTC.